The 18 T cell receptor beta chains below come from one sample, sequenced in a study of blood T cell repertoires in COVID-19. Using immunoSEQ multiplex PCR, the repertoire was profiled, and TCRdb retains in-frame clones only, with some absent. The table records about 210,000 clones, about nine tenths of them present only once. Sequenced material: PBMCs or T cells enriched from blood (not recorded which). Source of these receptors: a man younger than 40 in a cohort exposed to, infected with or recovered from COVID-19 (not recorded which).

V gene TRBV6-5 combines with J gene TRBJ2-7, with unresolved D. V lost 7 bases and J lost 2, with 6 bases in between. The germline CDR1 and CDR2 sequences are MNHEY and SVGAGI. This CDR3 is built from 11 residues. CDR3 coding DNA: TGTGCCAGCAAAGCTGCCTACGAGCAGTACTTC. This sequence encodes CASKAAYEQYF.

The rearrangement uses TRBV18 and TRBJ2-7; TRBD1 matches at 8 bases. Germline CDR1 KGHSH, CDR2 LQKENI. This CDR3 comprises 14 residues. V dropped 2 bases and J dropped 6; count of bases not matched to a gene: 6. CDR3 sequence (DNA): TGTGCCAGCTCACCAGAGCAGGGGGCGGCCGAGCAGTACTTC. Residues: CASSPEQGAAEQYF. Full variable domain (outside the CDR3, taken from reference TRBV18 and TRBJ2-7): NAGVMQNPRHLVRRRGQEARLRCSPMKGHSHVYWYRQLPEEGLKFMVYLQKENIIDESGMPKERFSAEFPKEGPSILRIQQVVRGDSAAYFCASSPEQGAAEQYFGPGTRLTVT.

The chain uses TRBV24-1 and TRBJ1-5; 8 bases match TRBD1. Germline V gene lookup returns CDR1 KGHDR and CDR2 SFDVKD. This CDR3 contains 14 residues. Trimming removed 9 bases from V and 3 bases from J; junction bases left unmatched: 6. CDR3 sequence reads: CATPDRGSNQPQHF. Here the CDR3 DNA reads TGTGCCACCCCCGACAGGGGTTCCAATCAGCCCCAGCATTTT.

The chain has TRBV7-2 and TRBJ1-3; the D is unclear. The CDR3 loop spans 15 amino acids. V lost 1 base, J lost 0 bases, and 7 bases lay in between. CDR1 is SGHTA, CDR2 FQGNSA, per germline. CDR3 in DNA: TGTGCCAGCAGCTTAGATATCAGCTCTGGAAACACCATATATTTT. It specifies CASSLDISSGNTIYF.

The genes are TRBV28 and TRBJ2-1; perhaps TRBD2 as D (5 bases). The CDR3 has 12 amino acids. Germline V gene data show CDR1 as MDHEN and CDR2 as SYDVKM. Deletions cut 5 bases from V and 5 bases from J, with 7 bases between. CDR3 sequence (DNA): TGTGCCAGCAGTCGTAGCGACAATGAGCAGTTCTTC. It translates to CASSRSDNEQFF.

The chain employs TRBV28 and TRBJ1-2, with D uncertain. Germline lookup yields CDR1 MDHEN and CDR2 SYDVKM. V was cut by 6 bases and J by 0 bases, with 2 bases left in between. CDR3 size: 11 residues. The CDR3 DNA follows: TGTGCCAGCAGCTCTAACTATGGCTACACCTTC. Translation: CASSSNYGYTF.

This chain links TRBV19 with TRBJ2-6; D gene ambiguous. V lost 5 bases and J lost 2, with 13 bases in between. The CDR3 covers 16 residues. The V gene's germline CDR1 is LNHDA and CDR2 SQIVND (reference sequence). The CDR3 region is CASSLTSGAGANVLTF. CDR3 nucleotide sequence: TGTGCCAGTAGTTTAACCTCAGGTGCTGGGGCCAACGTCCTGACTTTC.

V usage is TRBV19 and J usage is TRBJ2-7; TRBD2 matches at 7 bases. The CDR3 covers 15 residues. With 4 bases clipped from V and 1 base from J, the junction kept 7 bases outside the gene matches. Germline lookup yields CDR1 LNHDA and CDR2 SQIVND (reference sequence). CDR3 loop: CASSKTGTTSYEQYF. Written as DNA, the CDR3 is TGTGCCAGTAGTAAGACCGGGACTACATCCTACGAGCAGTACTTC.

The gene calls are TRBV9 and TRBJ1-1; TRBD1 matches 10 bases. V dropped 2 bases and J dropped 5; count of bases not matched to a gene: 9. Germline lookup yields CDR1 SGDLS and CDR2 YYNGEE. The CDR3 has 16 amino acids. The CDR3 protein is CASSVTGGGIGTEAFF. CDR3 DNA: TGTGCCAGCAGCGTGACAGGGGGCGGGATTGGTACTGAAGCTTTCTTT. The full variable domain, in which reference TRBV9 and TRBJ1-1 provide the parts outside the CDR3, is DSGVTQTPKHLITATGQRVTLRCSPRSGDLSVYWYQQSLDQGLQFLIQYYNGEERAKGNILERFSAQQFPDLHSELNLSSLELGDSALYFCASSVTGGGIGTEAFFGQGTRLTVV.

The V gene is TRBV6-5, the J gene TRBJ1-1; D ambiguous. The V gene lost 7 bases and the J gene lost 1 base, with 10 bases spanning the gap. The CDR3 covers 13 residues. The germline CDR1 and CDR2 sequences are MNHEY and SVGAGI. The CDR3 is CASKEGGNTEAFF. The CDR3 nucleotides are TGTGCCAGCAAAGAGGGAGGGAACACTGAAGCTTTCTTT.

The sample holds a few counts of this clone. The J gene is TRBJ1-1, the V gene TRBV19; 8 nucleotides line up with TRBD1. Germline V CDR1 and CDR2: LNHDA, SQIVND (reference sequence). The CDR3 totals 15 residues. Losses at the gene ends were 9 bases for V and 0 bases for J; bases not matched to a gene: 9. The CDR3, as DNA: TGTGCCAGCCTCGGGACAGGACTAATGAACACTGAAGCTTTCTTT. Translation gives CASLGTGLMNTEAFF.

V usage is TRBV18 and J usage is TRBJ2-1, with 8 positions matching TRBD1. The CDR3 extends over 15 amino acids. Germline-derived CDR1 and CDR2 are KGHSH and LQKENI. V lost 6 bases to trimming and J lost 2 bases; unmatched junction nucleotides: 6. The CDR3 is CASSSDRGTYNEQFF. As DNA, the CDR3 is TGTGCCAGCTCGTCCGACAGGGGAACCTACAATGAGCAGTTCTTC.

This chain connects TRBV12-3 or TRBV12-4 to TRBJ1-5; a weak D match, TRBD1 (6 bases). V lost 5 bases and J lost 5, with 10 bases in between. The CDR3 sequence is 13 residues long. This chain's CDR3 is CASSPDRYQPQHF. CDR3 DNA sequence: TGTGCCAGCAGTCCGGACAGATATCAGCCCCAGCATTTT.

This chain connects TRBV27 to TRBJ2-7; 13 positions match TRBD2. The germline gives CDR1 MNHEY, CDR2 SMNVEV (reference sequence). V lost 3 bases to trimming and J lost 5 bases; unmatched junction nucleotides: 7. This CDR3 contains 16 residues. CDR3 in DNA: TGTGCCAGCAGTTTCTTACTAGCGGGAGGGCCGAACGAGCAGTACTTC. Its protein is CASSFLLAGGPNEQYF.

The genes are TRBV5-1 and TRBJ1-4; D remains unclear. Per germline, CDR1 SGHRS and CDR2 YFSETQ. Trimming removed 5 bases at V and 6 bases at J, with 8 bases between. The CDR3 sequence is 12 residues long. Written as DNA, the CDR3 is TGCGCCAGCAGATATGAGGATGAAAAACTGTTTTTT. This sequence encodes CASRYEDEKLFF.

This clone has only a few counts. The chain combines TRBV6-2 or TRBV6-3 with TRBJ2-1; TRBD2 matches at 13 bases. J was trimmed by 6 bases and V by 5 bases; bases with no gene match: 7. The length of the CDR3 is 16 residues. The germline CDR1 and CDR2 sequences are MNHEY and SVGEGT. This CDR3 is CASSTRTSGRGNEQFF. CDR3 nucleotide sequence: TGTGCCAGCAGTACGCGAACTAGCGGGAGGGGCAATGAGCAGTTCTTC.

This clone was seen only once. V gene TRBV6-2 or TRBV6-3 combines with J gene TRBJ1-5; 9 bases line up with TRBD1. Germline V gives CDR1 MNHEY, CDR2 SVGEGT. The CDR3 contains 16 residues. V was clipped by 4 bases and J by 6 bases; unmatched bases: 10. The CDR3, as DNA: TGTGCCAGCAGTTCAAGCCGGGACAGGGCATCTCAGCCCCAGCATTTT. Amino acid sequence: CASSSSRDRASQPQHF.

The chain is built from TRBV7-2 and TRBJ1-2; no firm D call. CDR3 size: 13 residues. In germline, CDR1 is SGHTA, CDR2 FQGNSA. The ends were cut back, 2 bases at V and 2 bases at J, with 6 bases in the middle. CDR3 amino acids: CASSLLLNYGYTF. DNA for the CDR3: TGTGCCAGCAGCTTACTCCTAAACTATGGCTACACCTTC.